This T cell receptor (beta chain) was documented in a study of early T cells in non-severe SARS-CoV-2 infection. Germline V lookup: CDR1 SGHKS, CDR2 YYEKEE (reference sequence). V dropped 1 base and J dropped 8 bases, with 4 bases sitting between them. This CDR3 is 11 amino acids long. The TCR library protocol was used to attach unique molecular identifiers. These identifiers were attached to individual cDNA molecules. TCRdb ran MiXCR on the 5' RACE reads and lists one entry per CDR3 protein. The sample yields 30,000 to 45,000 distinct CDR3 sequences, 5.8% seen once. The sequence came from an adult who was a healthcare worker with PCR-confirmed SARS-CoV-2 infection or an uninfected control (not recorded which). The sequencing input was whole blood. J is TRBJ2-1 and V is TRBV5-5; D gene ambiguous. Written as DNA, the CDR3 is TGTGCCAGCAGCTTGCAGTATGAGCAGTTCTTC. Translating gives CASSLQYEQFF.